The sequence of this T cell receptor beta chain was determined in a study of T-cell memory formation after mild COVID-19. Per the germline V gene, CDR1 is SEHNR and CDR2 is FQNEAQ (reference sequence). This CDR3 is 15 amino acids long. V was trimmed by 7 bases and J by 4 bases, leaving 19 bases between them. Each CDR3 protein gets one entry after TCRdb re-called the 5' RACE reads with MiXCR. The sample holds approximately 89,000 distinct CDR3 sequences, nearly 25% seen once. This clonotype was detected only a few times. Its antigen is undetermined. Study-wide findings and caveats: CD8+ contracting clones occupied EMRA, while CD4+ ones occupied mainly CM and EM. Unconfirmed was the SARS-CoV-2 specificity of second-wave clones that peaked on day 37. Clones that shrank (day 15 to 85) were balanced CD4/CD8, whereas later expanders leaned CD4+. Memory cells collected pre-infection included some clones that later responded, suggesting cross-reactive memory joined.

The genes are TRBV7-9 and TRBJ1-1; possible D gene TRBD1, 6 bases. Sequenced sample: PBMCs or a T cell subset sorted from them (not recorded which). This receptor was identified in a man aged 18 to 30 who had mild COVID-19 (a few samples of this study predate the infection). Cell type and time point are not known. CDR3 in DNA: TGTGCCAGCAAGAGGGTTATCTCAGGGGTCACTGAAGCTTTCTTT. Translated: CASKRVISGVTEAFF.